A selection of T cell receptor beta chains follows, all from one sample in a study of early T cells in non-severe SARS-CoV-2 infection. Using its own MiXCR run on the 5' RACE reads, TCRdb lists one record per CDR3 protein. The table includes tens of thousands of distinct CDR3 sequences, over 10% detected once. The sequenced material came from whole blood. The receptors originated from an adult who was a healthcare worker with PCR-confirmed SARS-CoV-2 infection or an uninfected control (not recorded which). CDR3s include the opening cysteine and the closing phenylalanine or tryptophan. Each record gives: V gene, D gene, clone size, CDR3 length, J gene, CDR3 protein. A D gene is named only where the DNA matches it firmly. Clone size is given for some rows only: seen once, a few or many times, or a class if the clone is expanded.

>TRBV6-1|TRBD1|many|16|TRBJ1-2
CASSEAATGTVYGYTF
>TRBV7-6|.|few|16|TRBJ2-1
CASSLVGTSSYNEQFF
>TRBV29-1|TRBD1|few|13|TRBJ1-1
CSGRQGMNTEAFF
>TRBV7-9|TRBD1|few|17|TRBJ2-3
CASSPSRTGISTDTQYF
>TRBV4-1|.|few|16|TRBJ1-4
CASSSSRHGTNEKLFF
>TRBV29-1|TRBD1|few|13|TRBJ2-2
CSVGQPNTGELFF
>TRBV12-3/TRBV12-4|.|.|15|TRBJ2-6
CASSPPRSGANVLTF
>TRBV5-6|.|few|15|TRBJ2-7
CASSLAGGFVGEQYF
>TRBV4-3|.|few|18|TRBJ1-5
CASSQDWPPGWDAQPQHF
>TRBV27|.|few|17|TRBJ2-2
CASSPPLGLPGTGELFF
>TRBV28|.|.|11|TRBJ1-1
CAARQNTEAFF
>TRBV29-1|.|few|12|TRBJ2-7
CSVSWGIYEQYF
>TRBV12-3/TRBV12-4|.|.|14|TRBJ1-5
CASSLWDNDQPQHF
>TRBV6-5|TRBD1|.|15|TRBJ2-7
CASSYSTGGGYEQYF
>TRBV7-8|TRBD1|.|14|TRBJ1-1
CASSPRDSNTEAFF
>TRBV29-1|.|.|12|TRBJ1-1
CSVHRKPTEAFF
>TRBV10-3|.|many|16|TRBJ2-2
CAIRQGFLADTGELFF
>TRBV30|TRBD2|few|14|TRBJ2-3
CAWSRAGATDTQYF
>TRBV2|TRBD1|.|12|TRBJ1-2
CASAGTAYGYTF
>TRBV7-9|.|.|14|TRBJ1-5
CASSLVGSNQPQHF
>TRBV7-9|.|.|15|TRBJ2-1
CASSFIPRLDNEQFF
>TRBV11-3|TRBD1|many|12|TRBJ2-7
CASSRDSYEQYF
>TRBV9|TRBD1|many|15|TRBJ1-2
CASSPRTGEDYGYTF
>TRBV7-9|.|.|14|TRBJ2-1
CASSLMVGDNEQFF
>TRBV7-9|.|.|13|TRBJ1-6
CASSVNTDSPLHF
>TRBV3-1|.|few|13|TRBJ2-7
CASSPDITYEQYF
>TRBV20-1|.|.|14|TRBJ1-5
CSASEGGGNQPQHF
>TRBV29-1|.|few|15|TRBJ2-1
CSVGPGLSTYNEQFF
>TRBV6-4|TRBD2|many|16|TRBJ2-1
CASSDGLAGDYNEQFF
>TRBV7-9|.|.|13|TRBJ2-7
CASSTVGVYEQYF
>TRBV28|.|many|11|TRBJ2-7
CASSYPGEQYF
>TRBV7-2|.|.|15|TRBJ1-5
CASSLTSGPYQPQHF
>TRBV5-5|.|many|14|TRBJ2-5
CASRPWTAEETQYF
>TRBV5-1|.|few|16|TRBJ2-4
CASSLETGRAKNIQYF
>TRBV11-2|.|many|14|TRBJ2-2
CASSLLGLTGELFF
>TRBV7-9|.|.|11|TRBJ2-1
CASSPGIEQFF
>TRBV15|.|few|12|TRBJ1-4
CATSPGNEKLFF
>TRBV6-2/TRBV6-3|TRBD2|few|15|TRBJ2-3
CASSRTSVSTDTQYF
>TRBV28|.|few|15|TRBJ2-3
CASSLFGRGLDTQYF
>TRBV24-1|.|.|16|TRBJ2-5
CATSDSFRTYQETQYF
>TRBV29-1|.|.|14|TRBJ2-2
CSVEAYRETGELFF
>TRBV11-2|TRBD1|medium-sized|15|TRBJ1-1
CASRDMTGEETEAFF
>TRBV5-1|.|many|12|TRBJ2-5
CASSSGQETQYF
>TRBV7-3|.|few|17|TRBJ2-2
CASSLTATGRYTGELFF
>TRBV25-1|.|few|15|TRBJ2-3
CASSKETDSTDTQYF
>TRBV7-9|.|.|17|TRBJ2-7
CASSLGGSRALSYEQYF
>TRBV5-1|.|.|15|TRBJ2-3
CASSPLRSSTDTQYF
>TRBV20-1|.|.|13|TRBJ1-1
CSARDPFNTEAFF
>TRBV7-2|.|many|15|TRBJ2-1
CASSLRISGEAEQFF
>TRBV30|.|many|17|TRBJ2-1
CAWKGTNYPSSYNEQFF
>TRBV7-2|.|.|14|TRBJ1-2
CASSPPNPNYGYTF
>TRBV5-1|.|.|15|TRBJ2-1
CASSLDVGTPGEQFF
>TRBV19|TRBD1|.|16|TRBJ1-5
CASSAPHRGSNQPQHF
>TRBV18|TRBD1|.|15|TRBJ2-5
CASSTGQGLTETQYF